Listed here are 32 T cell receptor beta chains from one sample, sequenced in a study of blood T cell repertoires in COVID-19. Measured with immunoSEQ multiplex PCR; TCRdb has only the in-frame clones, and not every one. The sample records roughly 100,000 clones, approximately 80% being singletons. The sample consisted of peripheral blood. Receptors originate from a woman at least 80 years old with acute or convalescent COVID-19.

The V call is TRBV27, the J call TRBJ1-2; 7 bases align to TRBD1. Germline V gives CDR1 MNHEY, CDR2 SMNVEV (reference sequence). This CDR3 contains 12 residues. With 6 bases clipped from V and 8 bases from J, the junction kept 6 bases outside the gene matches. The CDR3 DNA reads TGTGCCAGCAGGGAAGGGGGCAGAGGCTACACCTTC. Protein product: CASREGGRGYTF.

The V and J genes are TRBV3-1 (or the pseudogene TRBV3-2) and TRBJ2-7; possible D gene TRBD2, 5 bases. Germline loops: CDR1 LGHDT, CDR2 YNNKEL (reference sequence). This CDR3 spans 14 amino acids. The V end was cut by 5 bases, the J end by 3 bases, with 14 bases between. CDR3 region: CASSSEGVIYEQYF. The CDR3 nucleotides read TGTGCCAGCAGCTCTGAGGGAGTGATCTACGAGCAGTACTTC.

V usage is TRBV7-2 and J usage is TRBJ1-1; TRBD1 matches at 9 bases. From germline, CDR1 is SGHTA and CDR2 FQGNSA. The CDR3 consists of 15 residues. V gave up 1 base and J gave up 4 bases; unmatched junction bases: 4. CDR3 sequence: CASSLGETGGTEAFF. The DNA for the CDR3 is TGTGCCAGCAGCTTAGGGGAGACAGGGGGCACTGAAGCTTTCTTT.

This clone was counted between two and nine times. V and J are TRBV7-9 and TRBJ2-7, with TRBD1 as a possible D gene (6 bases). The CDR3 runs 15 residues. V gave up 5 bases and J gave up 3 bases, with 17 bases separating them. Per the germline V gene, CDR1 is SEHNR and CDR2 is FQNEAQ (reference sequence). CDR3 nucleotide sequence: TGTGCCAGCAGCCCGCAACAGGGAAAGTTCTACGAGCAGTACTTC. Translated, it gives CASSPQQGKFYEQYF.

This chain connects TRBV16 to TRBJ1-5; D uncertain. There are 12 residues in the CDR3. The V gene lost 7 bases and the J gene lost 4 bases, with 8 bases spanning the gap. Germline CDR1 is KGHSY and CDR2 is FQNENV. CDR3 nucleotide sequence: TGTGCCAGCACCGACGGGAATCAGCCCCAGCATTTT. This translates into CASTDGNQPQHF.

V gene TRBV7-9 combines with J gene TRBJ1-1; TRBD1 might be the D (5 bases). V lost 1 base to trimming and J lost 0 bases, with 9 bases between them. Per germline, CDR1 SEHNR and CDR2 FQNEAQ (reference sequence). The CDR3 spans 15 residues. Written as DNA, the CDR3 is TGTGCCAGCAGCTTAGGACAGCCCATGAACACTGAAGCTTTCTTT. Its translation is CASSLGQPMNTEAFF.

In this sample, this clone turned up a few times. The V gene is TRBV25-1, the J gene TRBJ1-4, with D unresolved. Between the trimmed V and J ends, which lost 1 base and 0 bases, there was a span of 15 bases. The CDR3 spans 18 residues. From germline, CDR1 is MGHDK and CDR2 SYGVNS. The CDR3 DNA sequence: TGTGCCAGCAGTGAATTGGTAGGGCTGACTACAACTAATGAAAAACTGTTTTTT. It yields the protein CASSELVGLTTTNEKLFF.

This clone has more than one count but fewer than ten. The CDR3 loop is CASSQEGTGPYEQYF. The CDR3 nucleotides read TGCGCCAGCAGCCAAGAAGGGACAGGGCCCTACGAGCAGTACTTC. The chain has TRBV4-1 and TRBJ2-7; 9 nucleotides line up with TRBD1. The ends lost 0 bases at V and 2 bases at J; junction bases unmatched: 2. The CDR3 is 15 amino acids. Germline assignment: CDR1 MGHRA and CDR2 YSYEKL.

This chain uses TRBV6-2 or TRBV6-3 with TRBJ1-5, with TRBD1 as a possible D gene (5 bases). The length of the CDR3 is 15 residues. The V end was cut by 5 bases, the J end by 3 bases, with 14 bases between. The germline V gene has CDR1 MNHEY and CDR2 SVGEGT. CDR3 nucleotides: TGTGCCAGCAGTCCCGGGCAGGGCCACAATCAGCCCCAGCATTTT. Amino acids: CASSPGQGHNQPQHF.

V usage is TRBV5-1 and J usage is TRBJ2-3, with 13 bases identical to TRBD2. Germline loops: CDR1 SGHRS, CDR2 YFSETQ. The CDR3 sequence is 16 residues long. V was pared by 2 bases and J by 5 bases, with 5 bases of the junction left unmatched. CDR3 sequence (DNA): TGCGCCAGCAGCTTACTAGCGGGGGGGCCGGAAGATACGCAGTATTTT. It specifies CASSLLAGGPEDTQYF.

This clone has a handful of counts. V and J are TRBV7-2 and TRBJ2-7, with TRBD2 identical over 11 bases. This CDR3 is built from 16 residues. With V trimmed by 1 base and J by 3 bases, 5 bases remained unmatched. Germline CDR1 reads SGHTA; CDR2 reads FQGNSA. Here the CDR3 reads CASSLGASGGFYEQYF. CDR3 DNA sequence: TGTGCCAGCAGCTTAGGAGCTAGCGGGGGGTTCTACGAGCAGTACTTC.

The chain links TRBV27 to TRBJ2-5; weak D call: TRBD2 (5 bases). The V end was cut by 3 bases, the J end by 2 bases, with 7 bases between. This CDR3 spans 13 amino acids. Germline lookup yields CDR1 MNHEY and CDR2 SMNVEV (reference sequence). The CDR3 bases are TGTGCCAGCAGTTTCGGGGATCAAGAGACCCAGTACTTC. Its translation is CASSFGDQETQYF.

CDR3 region: CASSRRTSSYNEQFF. The CDR3 DNA follows: TGTGCCAGCAGCCGCCGGACTAGCTCCTACAATGAGCAGTTCTTC. This chain joins TRBV5-6 and TRBJ2-1; 7 bases line up with TRBD2. CDR3 size: 15 residues. Germline lookup yields CDR1 SGHDT and CDR2 YYEEEE. The J segment lost 0 bases and the V segment lost 4 bases, leaving 4 bases of the junction unmatched.

This clone was counted a few times. This chain joins TRBV27 and TRBJ1-1, with D maybe TRBD1 (5 bases). Germline CDR1 MNHEY, CDR2 SMNVEV (reference sequence). This CDR3 has 14 amino acids. The germline V and J ends were trimmed by 8 bases and 0 bases, with 13 bases remaining between them. CDR3 sequence: CASAGGTMNTEAFF. The CDR3 nucleotides are TGTGCCAGCGCCGGGGGTACGATGAACACTGAAGCTTTCTTT.

The V and J genes are TRBV7-6 and TRBJ1-4; 9 bases agree with TRBD1. Per germline, CDR1 SGHVS and CDR2 FNYEAQ. J lost 7 bases, V lost 2 bases, and 11 bases had no gene match. This CDR3 contains 17 residues. CDR3 DNA: TGTGCCAGCAGCTTATCCCCCCCCGGGACAGGGAGTGAAAAACTGTTTTTT. Translating gives CASSLSPPGTGSEKLFF.

The chain recombines TRBV4-2 with TRBJ1-5; 7 nucleotides match TRBD1. CDR1 is LGHNA, CDR2 YNFKEQ, per germline. CDR3 length: 17 residues. V lost 2 bases, J lost 5 bases, and 12 bases stayed unmatched. CDR3 protein: CASSQLSGGPLHQPQHF. The CDR3 region has the DNA TGTGCCAGCAGCCAATTGTCAGGGGGGCCTTTGCATCAGCCCCAGCATTTT.

V is TRBV6-5 and J is TRBJ1-2; TRBD1 might be the D (5 bases). The length of the CDR3 is 14 residues. Per germline, CDR1 MNHEY and CDR2 SVGAGI. With 7 bases removed from V and 7 bases from J, the gap between germline ends came to 19 bases. The CDR3 nucleotides are TGTGCCAGCACCCCAGGGTTTCGTGGGATTGGCTACACCTTC. This encodes CASTPGFRGIGYTF.

The V call is TRBV18, the J call TRBJ1-6; 7 bases are shared with TRBD1. There are 14 residues in the CDR3. J was trimmed by 10 bases and V by 5 bases; bases with no gene match: 8. The V gene's germline CDR1 is KGHSH and CDR2 LQKENI. CDR3 bases: TGTGCCAGCTCATTCGACAGGGATCTATCACCCCTCCACTTT. Its protein is CASSFDRDLSPLHF.

This clone was seen once. The chain carries TRBV19 and TRBJ2-7; D may be TRBD1 (6 bases). The CDR3 spans 13 residues. V was cut by 5 bases and J by 0 bases, with 8 bases left in between. Germline assignment: CDR1 LNHDA and CDR2 SQIVND (reference sequence). The CDR3 coding sequence is TGTGCCAGTAGTCGGACAGACTCCTACGAGCAGTACTTC. Protein sequence: CASSRTDSYEQYF.

V and J are TRBV5-1 and TRBJ1-6; D gene uncertain. Germline assignment: CDR1 SGHRS and CDR2 YFSETQ. The CDR3 consists of 13 residues. V was cut by 4 bases and J by 8 bases, with 10 bases left in between. The CDR3 coding sequence is TGCGCCAGCAGCGGCCGGGAGGATTCACCCCTCCACTTT. Encoded protein: CASSGREDSPLHF. Variable domain in full (rest from reference TRBV5-1 and TRBJ1-6): KAGVTQTPRYLIKTRGQQVTLSCSPISGHRSVSWYQQTPGQGLQFLFEYFSETQRNKGNFPGRFSGRQFSNSRSEMNVSTLELGDSALYLCASSGREDSPLHFGNGTRLTVT.

The chain uses TRBV29-1 and TRBJ2-5, with TRBD2 as a possible D gene (6 bases). The CDR3 spans 14 residues. V lost 3 bases, J lost 2 bases, and 13 bases lay in between. Germline lookup yields CDR1 SQVTM and CDR2 ANQGSEA. The chain's CDR3 is CSVDAGRHQETQYF. DNA of the CDR3: TGCAGCGTTGACGCAGGGAGGCATCAAGAGACCCAGTACTTC.

The gene calls are TRBV18 and TRBJ2-5, with TRBD2 matching 9 bases. Germline-derived CDR1 and CDR2 are KGHSH and LQKENI. The CDR3 loop spans 15 amino acids. V was pared by 6 bases and J by 5 bases, with 10 bases of the junction left unmatched. CDR3 DNA sequence: TGTGCCAGCTCGCCTATAGCGGGGGTGCCTGAGACCCAGTACTTC. As protein: CASSPIAGVPETQYF.

This clone was detected only a few times. The V gene is TRBV14, the J gene TRBJ2-7; tentatively, D is TRBD2 (5 bases). CDR3 length: 18 amino acids. V was clipped by 0 bases and J by 7 bases, with 25 bases between them. Germline CDR1 reads SGHDN; CDR2 reads FVKESK. CDR3 protein: CASSQDRVTSAERDEQYF. CDR3 in DNA: TGTGCCAGCAGCCAAGATAGGGTAACTTCAGCGGAGAGGGATGAGCAGTACTTC.

This clone was seen a few times. This sequence joins TRBV5-5 and TRBJ2-5; tentative D call: TRBD2 (5 bases). Per germline, CDR1 SGHKS and CDR2 YYEKEE (reference sequence). V lost 2 bases, J lost 2 bases, and 10 bases lay in between. The CDR3 totals 14 residues. The CDR3 DNA is TGTGCCAGCAGCTTTATGAGGGAACAAGAGACCCAGTACTTC. Its translation is CASSFMREQETQYF.

This clone has just one count. This sample includes further DNA sequences coding for the same CDR3. The chain joins TRBV18 to TRBJ2-1, with 15 bases identical to TRBD2. The V gene end was trimmed by 3 bases and the J gene end by 8 bases; junction bases not matched to a gene: 5. The CDR3 is 16 amino acids. CDR1 is KGHSH, CDR2 LQKENI, per germline. CDR3 region: CASSPRTSGGADEQFF. For the CDR3, the DNA is TGTGCCAGCTCACCTCGGACTAGCGGGGGGGCGGATGAGCAGTTCTTC.

V gene TRBV30 combines with J gene TRBJ1-2, with a tentative D call TRBD1 (6 bases). Looked up from germline, CDR1 is GTSNPN and CDR2 is SVGIG (reference sequence). This CDR3 spans 14 amino acids. V was pared by 5 bases and J by 4 bases, with 17 bases between. The CDR3 bases are TGTGCCTGGGTTATCCGGGGGGCCATCTATGGCTACACCTTC. It codes for CAWVIRGAIYGYTF.

On this clone itself: This specimen includes other DNA sequences encoding the same CDR3. CDR3 region: CASRITGNTEAFF. CDR3 coding DNA: TGTGCCAGCAGGATTACGGGGAACACTGAAGCTTTCTTT. V and J are TRBV2 and TRBJ1-1, with D uncertain. The V end was cut by 6 bases, the J end by 1 base, with 9 bases between. The CDR3 has 13 amino acids. Germline V CDR1 and CDR2: SNHLY, FYNNEI. Variable domain in full (rest from reference TRBV2 and TRBJ1-1): EPEVTQTPSHQVTQMGQEVILRCVPISNHLYFYWYRQILGQKVEFLVSFYNNEISEKSEIFDDQFSVERPDGSNFTLKIRSTKLEDSAMYFCASRITGNTEAFFGQGTRLTVV.

This sequence joins TRBV4-3 and TRBJ1-3; the D is unclear. The CDR3 has 16 residues. Germline V gives CDR1 LGHNA, CDR2 YSLEER. Trimming removed 4 bases from V and 0 bases from J, with 13 bases in between. CDR3 coding DNA: TGCGCCAGCAGCCCCGAGGCCCTTAACTCTGGAAACACCATATATTTT. Protein sequence: CASSPEALNSGNTIYF.

This sequence joins TRBV5-8 and TRBJ1-2; D is undetermined. Germline V gives CDR1 SGHTS, CDR2 YDEGEE. The CDR3 totals 15 residues. Trimming removed 2 bases at V and 1 base at J, with 12 bases between. The CDR3 region is CASSFFRRDNYGYTF. In nucleotides, the CDR3 is TGTGCCAGCAGCTTCTTTCGTCGGGATAACTATGGCTACACCTTC.

The chain employs TRBV5-1 and TRBJ1-5; the D gene is possibly TRBD1 (5 bases). There are 14 residues in the CDR3. Trimming removed 0 bases at V and 5 bases at J, with 9 bases between. Germline V CDR1 and CDR2: SGHRS, YFSETQ. CDR3 protein: CASSLGQGDQPQHF. The CDR3 DNA reads TGCGCCAGCAGCTTGGGTCAGGGCGATCAGCCCCAGCATTTT.

The chain recombines TRBV11-2 with TRBJ2-6, with 9 bases fitting TRBD1. In germline, CDR1 is SGHAT, CDR2 FQNNGV. After removal of 3 bases from V and 1 base from J, the junction contained 10 bases not matched to a gene. The CDR3 runs 19 residues. CDR3 bases: TGTGCCAGCAGCTTGGAACCCGGGACAGGGTTATCTGGGGCCAACGTCCTGACTTTC. Amino acids: CASSLEPGTGLSGANVLTF. Filled out from reference TRBV11-2 and TRBJ2-6, the complete variable domain reads EAGVAQSPRYKIIEKRQSVAFWCNPISGHATLYWYQQILGQGPKLLIQFQNNGVVDDSQLPKDRFSAERLKGVDSTLKIQPAKLEDSAVYLCASSLEPGTGLSGANVLTFGAGSRLTVL.

V and J are TRBV29-1 and TRBJ2-7, with 9 bases fitting TRBD1. Germline CDR1 and CDR2: SQVTM and ANQGSEA. The CDR3 runs 16 residues. The V segment lost 0 bases and the J segment 4 bases; nucleotides outside the gene matches: 10. The CDR3 is CSVEDLRGQGTYEQYF. CDR3 bases: TGCAGCGTTGAAGATCTTCGGGGACAGGGAACTTACGAGCAGTACTTC.